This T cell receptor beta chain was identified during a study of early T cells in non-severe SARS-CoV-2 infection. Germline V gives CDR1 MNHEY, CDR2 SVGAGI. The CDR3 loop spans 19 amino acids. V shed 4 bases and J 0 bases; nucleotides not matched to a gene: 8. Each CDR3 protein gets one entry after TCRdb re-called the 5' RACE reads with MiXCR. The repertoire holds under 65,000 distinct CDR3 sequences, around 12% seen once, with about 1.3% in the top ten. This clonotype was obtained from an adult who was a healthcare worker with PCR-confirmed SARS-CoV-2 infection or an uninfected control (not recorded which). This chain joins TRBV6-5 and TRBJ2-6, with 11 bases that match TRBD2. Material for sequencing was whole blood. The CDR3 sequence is CASSLLAGVRNSGANVLTF. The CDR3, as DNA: TGTGCCAGCAGTTTACTAGCGGGGGTCCGAAACTCTGGGGCCAACGTCCTGACTTTC.